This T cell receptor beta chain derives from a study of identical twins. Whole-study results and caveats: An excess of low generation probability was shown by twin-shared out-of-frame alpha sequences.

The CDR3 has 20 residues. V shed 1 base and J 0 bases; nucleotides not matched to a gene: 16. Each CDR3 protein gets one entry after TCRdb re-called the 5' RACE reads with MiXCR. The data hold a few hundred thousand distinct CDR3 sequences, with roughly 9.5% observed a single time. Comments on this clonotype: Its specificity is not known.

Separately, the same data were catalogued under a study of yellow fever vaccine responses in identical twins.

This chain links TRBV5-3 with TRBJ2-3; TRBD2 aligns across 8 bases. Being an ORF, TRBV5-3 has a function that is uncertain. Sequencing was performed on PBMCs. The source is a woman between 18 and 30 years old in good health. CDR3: CARSLRTSPTCRTSTDTQYF. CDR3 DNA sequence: TGTGCCAGAAGCTTGCGGACTAGCCCTACATGCCGGACTAGCACAGATACGCAGTATTTT.